The next 20 T cell receptor beta chains were all read from a single sample in a study of shared clonotypes between healthy human individuals. Profiling relied on immunoSEQ multiplex PCR, and the TCRdb table lists in-frame clones only, not all of them. Of roughly 2.5 million clones listed, over 85% are singletons. The specimen was naive CD4+ T cells sorted from blood. Subset reported: CD45RA+ positively selected. These receptors were taken from a man younger than 35 in good health.

The gene calls are TRBV5-1 and TRBJ2-3; 7 positions agree with TRBD1. The CDR3 length is 17 residues. Germline assignment: CDR1 SGHRS and CDR2 YFSETQ. V gave up 4 bases and J gave up 2 bases; unmatched junction bases: 13. This CDR3 reads CASSPKTTGTSTDTQYF. CDR3 nucleotide sequence: TGCGCCAGCAGCCCGAAGACGACAGGGACCTCCACAGATACGCAGTATTTT.

The chain couples TRBV9 to TRBJ1-6; D not certain. In germline, CDR1 is SGDLS, CDR2 YYNGEE. The CDR3 totals 15 residues. V lost 3 bases, J lost 10 bases, and 17 bases lay in between. CDR3 sequence reads: CASSDTWGVGSPLHF. The CDR3 bases are TGTGCCAGCAGCGACACATGGGGAGTCGGCTCACCCCTCCACTTT.

V and J are TRBV7-2 and TRBJ2-1; D unclear. There are 14 residues in the CDR3. The germline V gene encodes CDR1 SGHTA and CDR2 FQGNSA. V was cut by 1 base and J by 7 bases, with 11 bases left in between. CDR3 sequence: CASSLVGAMNEQFF. CDR3 DNA sequence: TGTGCCAGCAGCTTAGTAGGAGCCATGAATGAGCAGTTCTTC.

The rearrangement links TRBV5-1 to TRBJ1-2, with D tentatively TRBD1 (5 bases). The CDR3 runs to 13 residues. Germline V gene sequence: CDR1 SGHRS, CDR2 YFSETQ. V gave up 5 bases and J gave up 6 bases, with 14 bases separating them. In nucleotides, the CDR3 is TGCGCCAGCAGTGGACCCCCAGGGAATGGCTACACCTTC. The encoded protein is CASSGPPGNGYTF.

This clone was observed once. This rearrangement joins TRBV9 to TRBJ2-7, with 10 bases matching TRBD2. V gave up 4 bases and J gave up 6 bases; unmatched junction bases: 7. Germline V gives CDR1 SGDLS, CDR2 YYNGEE. The CDR3 spans 14 residues. CDR3 nucleotides: TGTGCCAGCAGCCCAAGCGGGAGGGCCTCCGAGCAGTACTTC. Residues: CASSPSGRASEQYF.

This clone occurred once. V gene TRBV28 combines with J gene TRBJ1-5; D gene uncertain. The germline V and J ends were trimmed by 9 bases and 0 bases, with 9 bases remaining between them. The CDR3 runs to 13 residues. The V gene's germline CDR1 is MDHEN and CDR2 SYDVKM. DNA of the CDR3: TGTGCCAGTCTCATCAATAGCAATCAGCCCCAGCATTTT. This codes for CASLINSNQPQHF.

The CDR3 DNA reads TGTGCCAGCAGGCGCGGCCTAGCGGGGTACAATGAGCAGTTCTTC. Its protein product is CASRRGLAGYNEQFF. The V gene is TRBV6-5, the J gene TRBJ2-1; 9 bases map to TRBD2. The germline V gene encodes CDR1 MNHEY and CDR2 SVGAGI. This CDR3 region has 15 residues. V lost 6 bases, J lost 4 bases, and 7 bases stayed unmatched.

This chain joins TRBV7-2 and TRBJ2-3; D remains unclear. V lost 5 bases and J lost 1, with 10 bases in between. The CDR3 runs 14 residues. CDR1 is SGHTA and CDR2 is FQGNSA in the germline V gene. CDR3 in DNA: TGTGCCAGCAGCACGCCGTTCGGCACAGATACGCAGTATTTT. Its translation is CASSTPFGTDTQYF.

J is TRBJ2-7 and V is TRBV6-5; a weak D match, TRBD2 (5 bases). The CDR3 consists of 14 residues. The germline CDR1 and CDR2 sequences are MNHEY and SVGAGI. V shed 6 bases and J shed 3 bases, with 15 bases lying between them. The CDR3 here is CASSKLDGNYEQYF. Here the CDR3 DNA reads TGTGCCAGCAGCAAACTCGACGGGAACTACGAGCAGTACTTC.

This clone was found a few times. The V call is TRBV7-2, the J call TRBJ1-5; D remains unclear. Germline V gene data show CDR1 as SGHTA and CDR2 as FQGNSA. V lost 2 bases to trimming and J lost 6 bases, with 14 bases between them. CDR3 length: 15 amino acids. The CDR3 DNA is TGTGCCAGCAGCTTAATTTTTAGTGATTTTCAGCCCCAGCATTTT. Translation gives CASSLIFSDFQPQHF. The full variable domain, with the rest looked up from reference TRBV7-2 and TRBJ1-5, is GAGVSQSPSNKVTEKGKDVELRCDPISGHTALYWYRQSLGQGLEFLIYFQGNSAPDKSGLPSDRFSAERTGGSVSTLTIQRTQQEDSAVYLCASSLIFSDFQPQHFGDGTRLSIL.

The CDR3 nucleotides read TGCAGCGTTGTGGGGTTCCAGAACACCGGGGAGCTGTTTTTT. It codes for CSVVGFQNTGELFF. This rearrangement joins TRBV29-1 to TRBJ2-2; D uncertain. The CDR3 covers 14 residues. Trimming stripped 4 bases from V and 1 base from J, with 10 bases between. Germline assignment: CDR1 SQVTM and CDR2 ANQGSEA.

Points on this clone: One end of the junction fails to match germline, which may point to a read error. The chain recombines TRBV7-7 with TRBJ2-1; 11 nucleotides align to TRBD2. Germline assignment: CDR1 SSHAT and CDR2 FNYEAQ (reference sequence). The CDR3 consists of 16 residues. CDR3 protein: CASSPSTSGIYNEQFF. The CDR3 DNA reads TGTGCTAGCAGCCCCTCGACTAGCGGGATTTACAATGAGCAGTTCTTC.

The chain is built from TRBV7-2 and TRBJ2-7, with 10 positions matching TRBD2. V shed 5 bases and J 3 bases; nucleotides not matched to a gene: 4. The CDR3 loop spans 14 amino acids. CDR1 SGHTA and CDR2 FQGNSA come from the germline V gene. This CDR3 is CASSPLAGVYEQYF. Here the CDR3 DNA reads TGTGCCAGCAGCCCGCTAGCGGGGGTCTACGAGCAGTACTTC.

The chain is built from TRBV5-6 and TRBJ2-6; D is undetermined. The germline V gene encodes CDR1 SGHDT and CDR2 YYEEEE. V was clipped by 0 bases and J by 1 base, with 11 bases between them. There are 17 residues in the CDR3. The CDR3 sequence: CASSLVQDGSGANVLTF. CDR3 nucleotide sequence: TGTGCCAGCAGCTTGGTCCAGGACGGTTCTGGGGCCAACGTCCTGACTTTC.

This clone was seen just once. V gene TRBV5-8 combines with J gene TRBJ1-2; D uncertain. The germline V gene encodes CDR1 SGHTS and CDR2 YDEGEE. V dropped 3 bases and J dropped 5 bases, with 17 bases sitting between them. This CDR3 has 15 amino acids. CDR3 in amino acids: CASSYPSVGVYGYTF. Written as DNA, the CDR3 is TGTGCCAGCAGCTACCCCTCGGTCGGGGTATATGGCTACACCTTC.

The CDR3 loop reads CASRLDRASQPQHF. As DNA, the CDR3 is TGTGCCAGTAGGCTCGACAGGGCCAGTCAGCCCCAGCATTTT. The chain is built from TRBV19 and TRBJ1-5; the match to TRBD1 covers 7 bases. The germline gives CDR1 LNHDA, CDR2 SQIVND (reference sequence). This CDR3 comprises 14 residues. Germline trimming cut 6 bases from V and 6 bases from J; bases unmatched to any gene: 8.

The CDR3 loop reads CASSRQGRDTQYF. CDR3 nucleotide sequence: TGCGCCAGCAGTCGACAGGGTAGGGATACGCAGTATTTT. This rearrangement joins TRBV4-3 to TRBJ2-3, with 7 bases fitting TRBD1. The CDR3 is made up of 13 amino acids. Trimming took 6 bases from V and 6 from J; bases not matched to a gene: 6. Germline V CDR1 and CDR2: LGHNA, YSLEER.

The chain joins TRBV9 to TRBJ1-1, with a tentative D call TRBD1 (5 bases). Germline CDR1 and CDR2: SGDLS and YYNGEE. CDR3 length: 16 amino acids. V dropped 0 bases and J dropped 1 base, with 13 bases sitting between them. The CDR3 sequence: CASSVVDNRPNTEAFF. CDR3 in DNA: TGTGCCAGCAGCGTAGTGGACAATCGACCGAACACTGAAGCTTTCTTT.

J is TRBJ2-5 and V is TRBV9, with TRBD1 as a possible D gene (5 bases). Looked up from germline, CDR1 is SGDLS and CDR2 is YYNGEE. CDR3 length equals 14 residues. V was clipped by 0 bases and J by 5 bases, with 11 bases between them. The CDR3: CASSVGQRTETQYF. The CDR3 coding sequence is TGTGCCAGCAGCGTAGGACAGCGCACGGAGACCCAGTACTTC.

This rearrangement joins TRBV6-6 to TRBJ2-7; TRBD1 agrees at 10 bases. The CDR3 has 14 residues. The V segment lost 6 bases and the J segment 3 bases; nucleotides outside the gene matches: 5. Germline V gene lookup returns CDR1 MNHNY and CDR2 SVGAGI (reference sequence). CDR3 sequence: CASRGQGPLYEQYF. CDR3 nucleotide sequence: TGTGCCAGCAGGGGACAGGGGCCCCTCTACGAGCAGTACTTC.